This TCR beta chain was identified during a study of graft-versus-host responses after intestinal transplantation. Study-wide context: Every recipient underwent anti-thymocyte globulin induction, then tacrolimus and steroids for two to three years.

Deletions cut 2 bases from V and 9 bases from J, with 14 bases between. The germline V gene has CDR1 SGHTA and CDR2 FQGTGA. CDR3 length: 14 residues. The assay was immunoSEQ multiplex PCR, and TCRdb's table has in-frame clones only and misses some. Seen here are about 43,000 clones, approximately 94% observed once, and the top ten hold 1.5% to 2%. The chain couples TRBV7-3 to TRBJ2-1; tentatively, D is TRBD2 (5 bases). The sequenced sample was PBMCs, obtained approximately 340 days after intestinal transplant. This TCR derives from a human patient who received an intestinal transplant, so some T cells may come from the graft donor. CDR3 protein: CASSLDSRSAEQFF. The CDR3 bases are TGTGCCAGCAGCTTAGATTCCCGTAGCGCTGAGCAGTTCTTC.